The subject of this entry is one TCR beta chain. Antigen unknown. Given a much more abundant clone one base away, this may be a read error. The sample is drawn from a study of blood T cells in healthy people across ages. Overall study findings and caveats: Leaving the PBMCs unsorted stopped any conclusive comparison of naive versus antigen-experienced cells.

With a J-beta primer mix and a sample-barcoded 5' primer, a second PCR ran about 7 to 12 cycles. TCRdb recomputed calls from the 5' RACE reads with MiXCR, one row per CDR3 protein. The profile covers 870,000 or so distinct CDR3 sequences, with roughly 26% appearing a single time and roughly 17% taken by the ten largest. Germline-derived CDR1 and CDR2 are SGHRS and YFSETQ. The CDR3 runs to 16 residues. V usage is TRBV5-1 and J usage is TRBJ2-5; possibly TRBD1 or TRBD2 for D (5 bases each). Matching the DNA end better, TRBJ2-1 makes the J call doubtful. The TCR comes from a woman of 80 years or more in good health. Material: blood. Written as DNA, the CDR3 is TGCGCCAGCAGCTTGGGGGACCTGGAGTACCAAGAGACCCAGTTCTTC. This gives the protein CASSLGDLEYQETQFF.